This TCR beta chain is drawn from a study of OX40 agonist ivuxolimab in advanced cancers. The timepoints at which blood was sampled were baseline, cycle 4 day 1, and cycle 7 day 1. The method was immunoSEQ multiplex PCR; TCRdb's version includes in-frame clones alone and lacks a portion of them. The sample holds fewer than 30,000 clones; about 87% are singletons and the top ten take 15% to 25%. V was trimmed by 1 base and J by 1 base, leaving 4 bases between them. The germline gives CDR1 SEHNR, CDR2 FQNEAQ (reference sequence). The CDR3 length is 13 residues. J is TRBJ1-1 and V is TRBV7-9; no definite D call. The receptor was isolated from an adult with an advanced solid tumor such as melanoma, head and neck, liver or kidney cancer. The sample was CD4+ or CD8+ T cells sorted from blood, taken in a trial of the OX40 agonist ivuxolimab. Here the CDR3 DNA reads TGTGCCAGCAGCTTAGAGACGAACACTGAAGCTTTCTTT. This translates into CASSLETNTEAFF.